A selection of T cell receptor beta chains follows, all from one sample in a study of T cell changes during pregnancy in multiple sclerosis. The table came from immunoSEQ multiplex PCR; TCRdb's copy has only in-frame clones and leaves some out. The sample gives tens of thousands of clones, approximately 95% of which show up once; more than 0.9% is in the top ten. The sample was peripheral blood, taken in the first trimester of pregnancy. These receptors all stem from a female donor with multiple sclerosis, enrolled in a pregnancy study. Both conserved end residues are part of each CDR3. The D gene is left open where the match is weak. The size entry is marked missing in some rows and otherwise reads once, few, many or a size class.

>TRBV7-9|-|TRBD2|TRBJ2-1
CASSPDGGRPREFF
TGTGCCAGCAGCCCGGATGGCGGGAGGCCTAGGGAGTTCTTC
>TRBV5-1|once|-|TRBJ2-1
CASSLALHNEQFF
TGCGCCAGCAGCTTGGCCCTTCACAATGAGCAGTTCTTC
>TRBV10-3|-|-|TRBJ2-6
CAISEPGYGANVLTF
TGTGCCATCAGTGAACCGGGGTACGGGGCCAACGTCCTGACTTTC
>TRBV2|-|TRBD1|TRBJ2-7
CASSPDRSLYEQYF
TGTGCCAGCAGCCCGGACAGGAGTCTTTACGAGCAGTACTTC
>TRBV7-2|-|TRBD1|TRBJ2-1
CASSSRDRGNEQFF
TGTGCCAGCAGCTCCCGGGACAGGGGGAATGAGCAGTTCTTC
>TRBV16|-|TRBD1|TRBJ2-1
CASSQISARGTGVHEQFF
TGTGCCAGCAGCCAAATTTCCGCTCGGGGGACAGGGGTACATGAGCAGTTCTTC
>TRBV19|-|TRBD1|TRBJ2-6
CASSAGTGSSGANVLTF
TGTGCCAGTAGTGCCGGGACAGGGTCCTCTGGGGCCAACGTCCTGACTTTC
>TRBV7-9|-|-|TRBJ2-7
CASSSTEDSQTYEQYF
TGTGCCAGCAGCTCTACCGAGGACAGTCAAACCTACGAGCAGTACTTC
>TRBV7-9|-|TRBD1|TRBJ2-7
CASSPLPGQGSYEQYF
TGTGCCAGCAGCCCGCTCCCGGGACAGGGTTCCTACGAGCAGTACTTC
>TRBV11-2|-|-|TRBJ2-1
CASTGKNRRIAYNEQFF
TGTGCCAGCACCGGGAAGAATCGCCGAATAGCGTACAATGAGCAGTTCTTC
>TRBV12-5|-|TRBD1|TRBJ1-5
CASGPDREGNQPQHF
TGTGCTAGTGGACCCGACAGGGAAGGCAATCAGCCCCAGCATTTT
>TRBV6-1|-|-|TRBJ1-5
CASSGDSWPNQPQHF
TGTGCCAGCAGTGGGGACTCTTGGCCCAATCAGCCCCAGCATTTT
>TRBV4-1|once|TRBD1|TRBJ1-2
CASSHPGTGFKGGYTF
TGCGCCAGCAGCCACCCCGGGACAGGGTTCAAAGGGGGCTACACCTTC
>TRBV6-5|once|TRBD1|TRBJ2-7
CASSYAGQGPNEQYF
TGTGCCAGCAGTTACGCGGGACAGGGGCCCAACGAGCAGTACTTC
>TRBV6-1|-|-|TRBJ2-7
CASSGTISYEQYF
TGTGCCAGCAGTGGCACAATCTCCTACGAGCAGTACTTC
>TRBV19|-|TRBD2|TRBJ2-1
CASGPTSGRTYNEQFF
TGTGCCAGTGGGCCGACTAGCGGGAGGACCTACAATGAGCAGTTCTTC
>TRBV7-3|-|-|TRBJ1-1
CASSLNGQLNTEAFF
TGTGCCAGCAGCTTAAATGGACAGCTGAACACTGAAGCTTTCTTT
>TRBV7-9|-|TRBD1|TRBJ2-6
CASSWTGAGANVLTF
TGTGCCAGCAGCTGGACAGGGGCTGGGGCCAACGTCCTGACTTTC
>TRBV27|-|TRBD1|TRBJ1-5
CASSLYGQGATNQPQHF
TGTGCCAGCAGTTTATATGGGCAGGGGGCTACGAATCAGCCCCAGCATTTT
>TRBV2|-|-|TRBJ2-2
CASIQSGTGELFF
TGTGCCAGCATCCAGTCAGGGACCGGGGAGCTGTTTTTT
>TRBV18|-|TRBD1|TRBJ2-6
CASSPLNQGAGSGANVLTF
TGTGCCAGCTCACCACTGAATCAGGGGGCCGGCTCTGGGGCCAACGTCCTGACTTTC
>TRBV12-5|-|-|TRBJ2-5
CASGSDSQETQYF
TGTGCTAGTGGTTCCGACAGTCAAGAGACCCAGTACTTC
>TRBV9|-|-|TRBJ1-1
CASKSLGGNTEAFF
TGTGCCAGCAAAAGCTTGGGAGGGAACACTGAAGCTTTCTTT
>TRBV18|-|-|TRBJ1-1
CASSPPAVHHGEAFF
TGTGCCAGCTCACCACCGGCGGTGCACCATGGTGAAGCTTTCTTT
>TRBV9|few|-|TRBJ1-3
CASSVRGNTIYF
TGTGCCAGCAGCGTACGGGGAAACACCATATATTTT
>TRBV7-2|-|-|TRBJ1-2
CASSLGRGYGYTF
TGTGCCAGCAGCTTAGGTCGGGGCTATGGCTACACCTTC
>TRBV6-5|-|-|TRBJ1-6
CASSYRGLSSSPLHF
TGTGCCAGCAGTTACCGGGGGTTGAGTAGTTCACCCCTCCACTTT
>TRBV4-2|-|TRBD1|TRBJ1-2
CASRQPTGRQYGYTF
TGTGCCAGCAGACAACCGACAGGGAGACAATATGGCTACACCTTC
>TRBV9|-|TRBD1|TRBJ2-3
CASSAATGIGTDTQYF
TGTGCCAGCAGCGCCGCGACAGGGATTGGGACAGATACGCAGTATTTT
>TRBV6-1|-|TRBD2|TRBJ2-7
CASRSRLAEAYEQYF
TGTGCCAGCAGGTCGCGGCTAGCGGAGGCCTACGAGCAGTACTTC
>TRBV30|-|-|TRBJ1-2
CASSGQGNYGYTF
TGTGCCTCCTCCGGGCAGGGAAACTATGGCTACACCTTC
>TRBV2|-|-|TRBJ1-4
CASSPGGRGEKLFF
TGTGCCAGCAGTCCCGGAGGGCGGGGTGAAAAACTGTTTTTT
>TRBV28|once|TRBD1|TRBJ1-2
CASTTGGAGYGYTF
TGTGCCAGCACCACAGGGGGGGCGGGGTATGGCTACACCTTC
>TRBV7-2|-|TRBD1|TRBJ2-7
CASSLGGTAYHEQYF
TGTGCCAGCAGCTTAGGAGGGACAGCCTACCACGAGCAGTACTTC
>TRBV7-2|-|TRBD2|TRBJ2-7
CASSLEAGMRLASYEQYF
TGTGCCAGCAGCTTAGAGGCCGGTATGAGACTAGCCTCCTACGAGCAGTACTTC
>TRBV2|-|-|TRBJ2-7
CASSLDSPYEQYF
TGTGCCAGCAGTCTTGACAGCCCCTACGAGCAGTACTTC
>TRBV29-1|-|TRBD1|TRBJ2-2
CSAGAGGYTGELFF
TGCAGCGCTGGGGCAGGGGGTTACACCGGGGAGCTGTTTTTT
>TRBV4-2|few|TRBD1|TRBJ1-4
CASSPVRDRVGELFF
TGTGCCAGCAGCCCCGTCCGGGACAGGGTTGGGGAACTGTTTTTT
>TRBV4-2|-|TRBD1|TRBJ1-4
CASSQDRREGLGQGFKKLFF
TGTGCCAGCAGCCAAGATCGACGGGAAGGATTGGGACAGGGGTTTAAAAAACTGTTTTTT
>TRBV6-1|-|-|TRBJ2-3
CASRAGGADTQYF
TGTGCCAGCAGAGCTGGAGGCGCAGATACGCAGTATTTT
>TRBV10-2|-|TRBD2|TRBJ2-1
CASSEIRGGAGNEQFF
TGCGCCAGCAGTGAGATCCGCGGGGGGGCGGGTAATGAGCAGTTCTTC
>TRBV7-9|-|TRBD2|TRBJ2-3
CASSFGGGSTDTQYF
TGTGCCAGCAGCTTCGGCGGGGGAAGCACAGATACGCAGTATTTT
>TRBV7-2|-|-|TRBJ2-1
CASSPGGSGSYNEQFF
TGTGCCAGCAGCCCAGGGGGGTCGGGGTCCTACAATGAGCAGTTCTTC
>TRBV27|-|TRBD1|TRBJ1-1
CASSRYRGDGTGRTEAFF
TGTGCCAGCAGCAGATACAGGGGCGACGGAACCGGTCGCACTGAAGCTTTCTTT
>TRBV5-4|-|TRBD2|TRBJ2-2
CASSLDSGGGGELFF
TGTGCCAGCAGCTTGGATAGCGGGGGGGGCGGGGAGCTGTTTTTT
>TRBV2|once|-|TRBJ2-7
CASSQTASSSYEQYF
TGTGCCAGCAGCCAGACAGCTAGTAGCTCCTACGAGCAGTACTTC
>TRBV7-6|-|TRBD1|TRBJ1-1
CASSLDRGSEAFF
TGTGCCAGCAGCTTGGACAGGGGTTCTGAAGCTTTCTTT
>TRBV13|-|TRBD2|TRBJ2-1
CASSFTPSGRNEQFF
TGTGCCAGCAGCTTTACCCCTAGCGGGAGAAATGAGCAGTTCTTC
>TRBV2|-|-|TRBJ2-7
CASRPDRSYEQYF
TGTGCCAGCAGGCCTGACAGGTCCTACGAGCAGTACTTC
>TRBV7-9|-|TRBD2|TRBJ2-7
CASSLIPPRGLAGVGEQYF
TGTGCCAGCAGCTTAATCCCCCCCCGGGGACTAGCGGGAGTAGGCGAGCAGTACTTC